A single sample gave rise to the 5 T cell receptor beta chains below, sequenced in a study of a mutant IDH1 vaccine in newly diagnosed glioma. Here immunoSEQ multiplex PCR was the method, and the copy in TCRdb shows in-frame clones only, minus some. The data show nearly 50,000 clones, 86% seen once. Time point defined: baseline, week 1 (first vaccination visit). The treatment denotes: pre-vaccination baseline after standard-of-care therapy. The sample here was PBMCs, taken from a glioma patient treated with radiotherapy, temozolomide or both. These receptors were obtained from a man aged 35 to 55 with glioma.

The V and J genes are TRBV7-9 and TRBJ1-1; TRBD1 matches 8 bases. CDR1 SEHNR and CDR2 FQNEAQ come from the germline V gene (reference sequence). V lost 4 bases, J lost 4 bases, and 8 bases stayed unmatched. The CDR3 has 15 residues. Here the CDR3 DNA reads TGTGCCAGCAGCTCTTGGGGCAGGGGGCCCACTGAAGCTTTCTTT. Translating gives CASSSWGRGPTEAFF.

The rearrangement joins TRBV5-5 to TRBJ1-1, with D unresolved. This CDR3 is built from 12 residues. Trimming pared 0 bases from V and 8 bases from J, leaving 8 bases between. Germline CDR1 reads SGHKS; CDR2 reads YYEKEE (reference sequence). This CDR3 is CASSLEKAEAFF. The CDR3 DNA reads as TGTGCCAGCAGCTTGGAGAAGGCCGAAGCTTTCTTT. Together with reference TRBV5-5 and TRBJ1-1, the CDR3 gives the full variable domain: DAGVTQSPTHLIKTRGQQVTLRCSPISGHKSVSWYQQVLGQGPQFIFQYYEKEERGRGNFPDRFSARQFPNYSSELNVNALLLGDSALYLCASSLEKAEAFFGQGTRLTVV.

The chain recombines TRBV7-2 with TRBJ2-7; possible D gene TRBD1, 6 bases. CDR1 SGHTA and CDR2 FQGNSA come from the germline V gene. V was trimmed by 5 bases and J by 2 bases, leaving 13 bases between them. The CDR3 has 14 residues. The CDR3 DNA reads as TGTGCCAGCAGCCCCATTTGGGGGCCCTACGAGCAGTACTTC. This translates into CASSPIWGPYEQYF.

This chain joins TRBV7-2 and TRBJ1-4; D unresolved. CDR1 is SGHTA, CDR2 FQGNSA, per germline. CDR3 length equals 15 residues. Trimming cost V 5 bases and J 0 bases, with 10 bases left between them. For the CDR3, the DNA is TGTGCCAGCAGCCCGGTTTTGGCAACTAATGAAAAACTGTTTTTT. The encoded protein is CASSPVLATNEKLFF.

The chain uses TRBV11-2 and TRBJ2-3; 7 nucleotides agree with TRBD2. The V gene's germline CDR1 is SGHAT and CDR2 FQNNGV. The CDR3 contains 14 residues. V gave up 6 bases and J gave up 1 base; unmatched junction bases: 4. As DNA, the CDR3 is TGTGCCAGCAGAGGGAGGGCCGGCACAGATACGCAGTATTTT. It is translated as CASRGRAGTDTQYF.